A single T cell receptor (beta chain) is shown here with its context. Antigen specificity is unknown. Sequencing was performed with immunoSEQ multiplex PCR; in TCRdb, only in-frame clones are kept and a portion is missing. The repertoire holds tens of thousands of clones, with 70% to 85% as singletons. This entry comes from a study of a mutant IDH1 vaccine in newly diagnosed glioma. Study in general: Vaccination followed radiotherapy alone by 4-6 weeks, or accompanied temozolomide cycles.

The germline gives CDR1 MNHNS, CDR2 SASEGT. This CDR3 has 15 amino acids. V lost 11 bases, J lost 7 bases, and 23 bases lay in between. Time point denoted: week 11, during vaccination. Every single dose of the vaccine, 300 ug of mutant IDH1 20-mer peptide, came with topical imiquimod. The chain has TRBV6-1 and TRBJ1-4; D possibly corresponds to TRBD1 (5 bases). This clonotype was sampled from a woman aged 50 to 65 with glioma. This specimen was PBMCs, taken from a glioma patient whose treatment included an IDH1 peptide vaccine. The CDR3 sequence is CAGKARRGGVEKLFF. CDR3 DNA sequence: TGTGCCGGCAAGGCCCGACGGGGCGGGGTTGAAAAACTGTTTTTT.